This TCR beta chain is from a study of beta chain features in type 1 diabetes. Whole-study findings and limits: In type 1 diabetes patients, VDJ junctions had fewer insertions; deletions at these junctions were more frequent. Although PCR might favor shorter templates, it would do so equally in patients and controls. The naive, central memory and Treg TCRB repertoires showed an apparent similarity that was greater among patients than among healthy donors.

Germline V gene sequence: CDR1 SGHNT, CDR2 YENEEA. V was shortened by 1 base and J by 5 bases, with 11 bases between the two germline ends. The CDR3 loop spans 14 amino acids. As regards this clone: What it binds is unknown.

Of the isolated RNA, all was reverse transcribed, and so the sequenced material was expressed TCRB transcripts. The repertoire was sequenced with immunoSEQ multiplex PCR; TCRdb's copy has only in-frame clones and lacks some. The sample has hundreds of thousands of clones, 14% seen once. Input material: central memory CD4+ T cells from blood. This receptor was obtained from a man aged 25 to 40 in good health. V usage is TRBV11-3 and J usage is TRBJ2-5; D uncertain. This CDR3 is CASSLGHDRETQYF. DNA for the CDR3: TGTGCCAGCAGCTTAGGTCACGATAGGGAGACCCAGTACTTC.